The rows below give T cell receptor beta chains drawn from one sample of a study of a mutant IDH1 vaccine in newly diagnosed glioma. Using immunoSEQ multiplex PCR, the repertoire was profiled, and TCRdb retains in-frame clones only, with some absent. The sample records 40,000 or so clones, around 76% being singletons. The antigens these receptors bind are not known. Source: PBMCs, taken from a glioma patient whose treatment included an IDH1 peptide vaccine. These receptors were obtained from a middle-aged man with glioma. CDR3s include the opening cysteine and the closing phenylalanine or tryptophan. D genes are given only for firm matches. For some rows the clone size is stated as once, few or many, or as a class when expanded; others skip it.

J gene: TRBJ1-1; D gene: .; clone size: .; V gene: TRBV6-5; CDR3 protein: CASSYRSAITEAFF; CDR3 DNA: TGTGCCAGCAGTTACAGGTCGGCGATCACTGAAGCTTTCTTT
J gene: TRBJ2-7; D gene: .; clone size: .; V gene: TRBV20-1; CDR3 protein: CSAYFSYEQYF; CDR3 DNA: TGCAGTGCTTACTTCTCCTACGAGCAGTACTTC
J gene: TRBJ2-7; D gene: TRBD1; clone size: .; V gene: TRBV19; CDR3 protein: CASSIRQGDEQYF; CDR3 DNA: TGTGCCAGTAGTATCCGACAGGGCGACGAGCAGTACTTC
J gene: TRBJ1-6; D gene: TRBD1; clone size: .; V gene: TRBV4-2; CDR3 protein: CASSQGTGEDSPLHF; CDR3 DNA: TGTGCCAGCAGCCAAGGCACAGGGGAGGATTCACCCCTCCACTTT
J gene: TRBJ1-5; D gene: TRBD1; clone size: few; V gene: TRBV29-1; CDR3 protein: CSCKDRDSNQPQHF; CDR3 DNA: TGCAGCTGTAAAGACAGGGATAGCAATCAGCCCCAGCATTTT
J gene: TRBJ2-7; D gene: .; clone size: .; V gene: TRBV29-1; CDR3 protein: CSVVFSGYEQYF; CDR3 DNA: TGCAGCGTTGTATTTTCTGGCTACGAGCAGTACTTC
J gene: TRBJ2-2; D gene: .; clone size: few; V gene: TRBV7-3; CDR3 protein: CASSARVTGELFF; CDR3 DNA: TGTGCCAGCAGCGCCAGGGTTACCGGGGAGCTGTTTTTT
J gene: TRBJ2-7; D gene: .; clone size: .; V gene: TRBV7-9; CDR3 protein: CASSLGGIGYEQYF; CDR3 DNA: TGTGCCAGCAGCTTAGGAGGGATTGGCTACGAGCAGTACTTC
J gene: TRBJ2-3; D gene: .; clone size: once; V gene: TRBV15; CDR3 protein: CATSRERGSGTDTQYF; CDR3 DNA: TGTGCCACCAGCAGAGAGAGGGGGAGTGGCACAGATACGCAGTATTTT
J gene: TRBJ2-7; D gene: .; clone size: .; V gene: TRBV7-9; CDR3 protein: CASSSTESSYEQYF; CDR3 DNA: TGTGCCAGCAGCTCGACGGAAAGCTCCTACGAGCAGTACTTC
J gene: TRBJ1-1; D gene: .; clone size: .; V gene: TRBV15; CDR3 protein: CATGTANTEAFF; CDR3 DNA: TGTGCCACCGGTACAGCAAACACTGAAGCTTTCTTT
J gene: TRBJ2-3; D gene: TRBD1; clone size: .; V gene: TRBV10-3; CDR3 protein: CAISSTGAGTDTQYF; CDR3 DNA: TGTGCCATCAGCTCTACAGGGGCGGGCACAGATACGCAGTATTTT
J gene: TRBJ1-5; D gene: .; clone size: .; V gene: TRBV9; CDR3 protein: CASSVVQKNQPQHF; CDR3 DNA: TGTGCCAGCAGCGTAGTACAGAAGAATCAGCCCCAGCATTTT
J gene: TRBJ2-7; D gene: TRBD1; clone size: .; V gene: TRBV5-4; CDR3 protein: CASSPTGSYEQYF; CDR3 DNA: TGTGCCAGCAGCCCGACAGGGAGCTACGAGCAGTACTTC
J gene: TRBJ2-7; D gene: TRBD1; clone size: .; V gene: TRBV7-2; CDR3 protein: CASSREQGAYEQYF; CDR3 DNA: TGTGCCAGCAGCAGGGAACAGGGGGCCTACGAGCAGTACTTC
J gene: TRBJ1-4; D gene: TRBD1; clone size: .; V gene: TRBV18; CDR3 protein: CASSLWTGEEKLFF; CDR3 DNA: TGTGCCAGCTCACTTTGGACAGGGGAAGAAAAACTGTTTTTT
J gene: TRBJ2-5; D gene: TRBD2; clone size: .; V gene: TRBV5-1; CDR3 protein: CASSFSGAIQETQYF; CDR3 DNA: TGCGCCAGCAGCTTTAGCGGGGCGATTCAAGAGACCCAGTACTTC
J gene: TRBJ1-6; D gene: .; clone size: few; V gene: TRBV7-7; CDR3 protein: CASSPAKDSPLHF; CDR3 DNA: TGTGCTAGCTCGCCGGCTAAGGATTCACCCCTCCACTTT
J gene: TRBJ1-1; D gene: .; clone size: .; V gene: TRBV25-1; CDR3 protein: CASKGTFPTFF; CDR3 DNA: TGTGCCAGCAAGGGTACCTTTCCGACTTTCTTT
J gene: TRBJ1-4; D gene: TRBD1; clone size: .; V gene: TRBV7-2; CDR3 protein: CASSTRTGPKLFF; CDR3 DNA: TGTGCCAGCAGCACCCGGACAGGGCCGAAACTGTTTTTT
J gene: TRBJ1-1; D gene: .; clone size: .; V gene: TRBV29-1; CDR3 protein: CSVQGPGNTEAFF; CDR3 DNA: TGCAGCGTCCAGGGCCCTGGGAACACTGAAGCTTTCTTT
J gene: TRBJ1-2; D gene: TRBD1; clone size: .; V gene: TRBV5-5; CDR3 protein: CASSPRAGGYGYTF; CDR3 DNA: TGTGCCAGCAGCCCCAGGGCAGGGGGATATGGCTACACCTTC
J gene: TRBJ2-1; D gene: .; clone size: .; V gene: TRBV30; CDR3 protein: CAWRGVSSYNEQFF; CDR3 DNA: TGTGCCTGGAGGGGGGTGAGCTCCTACAATGAGCAGTTCTTC
J gene: TRBJ1-2; D gene: .; clone size: .; V gene: TRBV4-1; CDR3 protein: CASSQDPGPYGYTF; CDR3 DNA: TGCGCCAGCAGCCAAGATCCCGGACCCTATGGCTACACCTTC
J gene: TRBJ2-7; D gene: .; clone size: .; V gene: TRBV29-1; CDR3 protein: CSVANGGSQYF; CDR3 DNA: TGCAGCGTTGCGAATGGAGGGTCGCAGTACTTC
J gene: TRBJ2-2; D gene: .; clone size: few; V gene: TRBV18; CDR3 protein: CASSPRGTGELFF; CDR3 DNA: TGTGCCAGCTCACCTCGTGGTACCGGGGAGCTGTTTTTT
J gene: TRBJ2-7; D gene: .; clone size: once; V gene: TRBV6-5; CDR3 protein: CASSYSTGLGEQYF; CDR3 DNA: TGTGCCAGCAGTTACTCAACAGGGCTTGGCGAGCAGTACTTC
J gene: TRBJ2-7; D gene: TRBD2; clone size: once; V gene: TRBV7-9; CDR3 protein: CASSPSSGEIYEQYF; CDR3 DNA: TGTGCCAGCAGCCCCTCTAGCGGGGAGATCTACGAGCAGTACTTC
J gene: TRBJ2-2; D gene: .; clone size: .; V gene: TRBV5-1; CDR3 protein: CASSLDGLNTGELFF; CDR3 DNA: TGCGCCAGCAGCTTGGATGGGCTGAACACCGGGGAGCTGTTTTTT
J gene: TRBJ2-6; D gene: .; clone size: .; V gene: TRBV6-1; CDR3 protein: CASSLDRSGANVLTF; CDR3 DNA: TGTGCCAGCAGCTTAGATCGCTCTGGGGCCAACGTCCTGACTTTC
J gene: TRBJ2-3; D gene: .; clone size: .; V gene: TRBV7-2; CDR3 protein: CASSASEATQYF; CDR3 DNA: TGTGCCAGCAGCGCCTCGGAGGCAACGCAGTATTTT
J gene: TRBJ1-5; D gene: .; clone size: .; V gene: TRBV4-1; CDR3 protein: CASSQDEGKGNQPQHF; CDR3 DNA: TGCGCCAGCAGCCAAGATGAGGGTAAGGGAAATCAGCCCCAGCATTTT
J gene: TRBJ1-2; D gene: .; clone size: .; V gene: TRBV7-9; CDR3 protein: CASSLGNTIKGYTF; CDR3 DNA: TGTGCCAGCAGCTTAGGGAATACCATTAAGGGCTACACCTTC
J gene: TRBJ2-1; D gene: .; clone size: .; V gene: TRBV12-5; CDR3 protein: CASGLVLGTGPNEQFF; CDR3 DNA: TGTGCTAGTGGTTTGGTACTAGGAACAGGGCCCAATGAGCAGTTCTTC
J gene: TRBJ2-3; D gene: TRBD1; clone size: .; V gene: TRBV29-1; CDR3 protein: CSVEWDRATDTQYF; CDR3 DNA: TGCAGCGTCGAGTGGGACAGGGCCACAGATACGCAGTATTTT
J gene: TRBJ1-4; D gene: .; clone size: .; V gene: TRBV7-3; CDR3 protein: CASSLSGVPNEKLFF; CDR3 DNA: TGTGCCAGCAGCTTAAGTGGGGTGCCGAATGAAAAACTGTTTTTT
J gene: TRBJ2-2; D gene: .; clone size: .; V gene: TRBV5-4; CDR3 protein: CASRRDGGQTGELFF; CDR3 DNA: TGTGCCAGCAGGCGCGATGGGGGGCAGACCGGGGAGCTGTTTTTT
J gene: TRBJ2-7; D gene: TRBD2; clone size: .; V gene: TRBV4-3; CDR3 protein: CASSAGRNYEQYF; CDR3 DNA: TGCGCCAGCAGCGCCGGGAGGAACTACGAGCAGTACTTC
J gene: TRBJ1-1; D gene: TRBD1; clone size: .; V gene: TRBV4-3; CDR3 protein: CASSLGRGTNTEAFF; CDR3 DNA: TGCGCCAGCAGCCTAGGCAGGGGGACGAACACTGAAGCTTTCTTT
J gene: TRBJ1-1; D gene: .; clone size: .; V gene: TRBV6-1; CDR3 protein: CASSESEGQEAFF; CDR3 DNA: TGTGCCAGCAGTGAATCCGAGGGCCAGGAAGCTTTCTTT
J gene: TRBJ1-3; D gene: .; clone size: .; V gene: TRBV9; CDR3 protein: CASSVVGTGNTIYF; CDR3 DNA: TGTGCCAGCAGCGTAGTAGGGACTGGAAACACCATATATTTT
J gene: TRBJ1-4; D gene: .; clone size: .; V gene: TRBV11-2; CDR3 protein: CASSLRDGEKLFF; CDR3 DNA: TGTGCCAGCAGCTTAAGGGACGGTGAAAAACTGTTTTTT
J gene: TRBJ2-7; D gene: TRBD1; clone size: .; V gene: TRBV2; CDR3 protein: CASSWAQGVGEQYF; CDR3 DNA: TGTGCCAGCTCCTGGGCACAGGGGGTGGGTGAGCAGTACTTC
J gene: TRBJ1-1; D gene: TRBD1; clone size: .; V gene: TRBV7-2; CDR3 protein: CASSPRTGREAFF; CDR3 DNA: TGTGCCAGCAGCCCTCGGACAGGGAGGGAAGCTTTCTTT
J gene: TRBJ1-1; D gene: .; clone size: medium-sized; V gene: TRBV15; CDR3 protein: CATSRARIVIRDTLLNTEAFF; CDR3 DNA: TGTGCCACCAGCCGCGCCCGAATCGTAATCCGGGACACCCTCTTGAACACTGAAGCTTTCTTT
J gene: TRBJ1-2; D gene: .; clone size: .; V gene: TRBV29-1; CDR3 protein: CPRRYYGYTF; CDR3 DNA: TGCCCCAGGAGATACTATGGCTACACCTTC
J gene: TRBJ1-4; D gene: .; clone size: .; V gene: TRBV28; CDR3 protein: CASSIDAATNEKLFF; CDR3 DNA: TGTGCCAGCAGTATTGACGCTGCAACTAATGAAAAACTGTTTTTT
J gene: TRBJ1-1; D gene: .; clone size: .; V gene: TRBV9; CDR3 protein: CASSPRSGRTEAFF; CDR3 DNA: TGTGCCAGCAGCCCGCGATCGGGAAGGACTGAAGCTTTCTTT
J gene: TRBJ2-3; D gene: .; clone size: .; V gene: TRBV4-3; CDR3 protein: CASSQLVGASPQYF; CDR3 DNA: TGCGCCAGCAGCCAACTGGTGGGGGCTTCGCCGCAGTATTTT